This entry describes one T cell receptor beta chain. Trimming removed 0 bases from V and 4 bases from J; junction bases left unmatched: 10. Germline V gene lookup returns CDR1 ENHRY and CDR2 SYGVKD. The CDR3 is 18 residues long. The source of the sample is a study of blood T cell repertoires in COVID-19. Study at large: PBMCs, B-cell-depleted T cells, or T cells were the source of the cDNA or gDNA that made up the material.

Method: immunoSEQ multiplex PCR; TCRdb's copy keeps in-frame clones and lacks some. Here the sample spans some 60,000 clones, around 87% being singletons. This chain connects TRBV10-3 to TRBJ2-2; 8 nucleotides line up with TRBD2. Specimen: peripheral blood. This sequence originates from a man between 65 and 79 years old with acute or convalescent COVID-19. The CDR3 sequence: CAISESAGGGSGTGELFF. DNA for the CDR3: TGTGCCATCAGTGAGTCGGCGGGAGGCGGGTCGGGCACCGGGGAGCTGTTTTTT.